The entry below describes one T cell receptor beta chain. Antigen specificity is unknown. This sample was taken from a study of blood T cells in healthy people across ages. Primers used in a second PCR of roughly 7 to 11 cycles were a sample-barcoded 5' primer and a J-beta primer mix. There were at least 3 million CDR3-containing paired-end reads obtained from each sample. MiXCR, applied by TCRdb to the 5' RACE reads, yields one record per CDR3 protein. The sample has over 500,000 distinct CDR3 sequences, about 28% seen once; the top ten hold over 3.5%. Study-level findings and limits: Unknown CMV status may confound age-related changes in expanded clones.

Germline V gives CDR1 DFQATT, CDR2 SNEGSKA (reference sequence). The CDR3 totals 16 residues. V lost 3 bases, J lost 5 bases, and 14 bases stayed unmatched. These same data were also listed under a study on T cells of mothers and their children. That paper states: Study donors consisted of a few healthy Caucasian mothers and their six children. Once extracted, all RNA went into cDNA synthesis at about 1.4 ug per 15 ul.

The rearrangement uses TRBV20-1 and TRBJ1-2; 8 nucleotides agree with TRBD1. Sequencing was carried out using blood. The sequence derives from a boy between 2 and 15 years old in good health. The CDR3 loop reads CSASEPGQDLLYGYTF. The DNA of the CDR3 is TGCAGTGCTAGCGAACCGGGACAGGACCTATTATATGGCTACACCTTC.